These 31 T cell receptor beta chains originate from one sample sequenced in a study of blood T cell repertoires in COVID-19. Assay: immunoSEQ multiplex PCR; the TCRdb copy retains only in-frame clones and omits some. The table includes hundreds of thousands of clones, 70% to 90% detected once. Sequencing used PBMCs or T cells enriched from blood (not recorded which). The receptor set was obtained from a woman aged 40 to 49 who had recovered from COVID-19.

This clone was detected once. DNA of the CDR3: TGTGCCAGCAGCCAGACAGGGGGGTGGGATGAGCAGTTCTTC. It is translated as CASSQTGGWDEQFF. The chain uses TRBV7-6 and TRBJ2-1; 9 bases match TRBD1. This CDR3 is built from 14 residues. Germline trimming cut 5 bases from V and 8 bases from J; bases unmatched to any gene: 7. The germline CDR1 and CDR2 sequences are SGHVS and FNYEAQ.

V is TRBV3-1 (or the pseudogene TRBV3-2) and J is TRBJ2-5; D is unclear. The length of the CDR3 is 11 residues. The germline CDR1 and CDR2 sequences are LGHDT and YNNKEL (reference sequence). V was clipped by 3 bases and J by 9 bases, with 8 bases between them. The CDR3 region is CASSHRWSQYF. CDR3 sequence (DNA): TGTGCCAGCAGCCACCGGTGGTCCCAGTACTTC.

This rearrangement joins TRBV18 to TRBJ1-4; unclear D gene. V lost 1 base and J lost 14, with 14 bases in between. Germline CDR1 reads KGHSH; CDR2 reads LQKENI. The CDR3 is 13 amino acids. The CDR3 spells CASSPLEREKLFF. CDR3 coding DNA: TGTGCCAGCTCACCACTCGAAAGGGAGAAGCTGTTTTTT.

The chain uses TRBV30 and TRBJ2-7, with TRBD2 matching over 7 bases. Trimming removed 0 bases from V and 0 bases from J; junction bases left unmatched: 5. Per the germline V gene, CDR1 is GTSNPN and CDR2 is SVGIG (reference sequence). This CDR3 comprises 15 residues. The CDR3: CAWSVKAGSSYEQYF. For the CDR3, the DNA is TGTGCCTGGAGTGTAAAAGCGGGGAGCTCCTACGAGCAGTACTTC.

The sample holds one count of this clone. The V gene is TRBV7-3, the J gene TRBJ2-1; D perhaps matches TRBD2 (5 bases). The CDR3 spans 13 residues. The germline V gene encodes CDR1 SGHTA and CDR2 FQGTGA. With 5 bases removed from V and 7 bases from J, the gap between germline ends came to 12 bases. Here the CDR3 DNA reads TGTGCCAGCAGCCTTGCGGGCTTGAATGAGCAGTTCTTC. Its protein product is CASSLAGLNEQFF.

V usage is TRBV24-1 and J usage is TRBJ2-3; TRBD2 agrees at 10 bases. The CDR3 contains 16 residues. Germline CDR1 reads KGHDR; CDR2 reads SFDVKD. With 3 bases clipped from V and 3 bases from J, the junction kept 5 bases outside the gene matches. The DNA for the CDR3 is TGTGCCACCAGTGATGTCGCTAGCGGGAGTACAGATACGCAGTATTTT. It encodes CATSDVASGSTDTQYF.

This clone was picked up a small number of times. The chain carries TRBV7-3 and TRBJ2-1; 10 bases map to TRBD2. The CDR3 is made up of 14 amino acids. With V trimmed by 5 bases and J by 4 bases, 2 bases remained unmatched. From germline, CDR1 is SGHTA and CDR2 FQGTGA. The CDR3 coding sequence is TGTGCCAGCAGCGCTAGCGGGAGTTACAATGAGCAGTTCTTC. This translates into CASSASGSYNEQFF.

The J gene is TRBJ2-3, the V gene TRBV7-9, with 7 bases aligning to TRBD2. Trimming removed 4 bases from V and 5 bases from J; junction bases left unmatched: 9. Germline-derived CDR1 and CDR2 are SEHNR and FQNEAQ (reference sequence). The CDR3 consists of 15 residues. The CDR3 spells CASSSVVGRLDTQYF. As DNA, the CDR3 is TGTGCCAGCAGCTCCGTTGTCGGGAGGTTAGATACGCAGTATTTT.

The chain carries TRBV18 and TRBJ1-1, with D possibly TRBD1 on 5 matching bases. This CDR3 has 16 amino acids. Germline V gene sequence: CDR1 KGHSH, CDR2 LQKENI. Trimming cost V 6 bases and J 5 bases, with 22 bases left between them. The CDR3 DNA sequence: TGTGCCAGCTCCATCACCTCCACCGGGGGACGTACTGAAGCTTTCTTT. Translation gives CASSITSTGGRTEAFF. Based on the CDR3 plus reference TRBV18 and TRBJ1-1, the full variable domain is NAGVMQNPRHLVRRRGQEARLRCSPMKGHSHVYWYRQLPEEGLKFMVYLQKENIIDESGMPKERFSAEFPKEGPSILRIQQVVRGDSAAYFCASSITSTGGRTEAFFGQGTRLTVV.

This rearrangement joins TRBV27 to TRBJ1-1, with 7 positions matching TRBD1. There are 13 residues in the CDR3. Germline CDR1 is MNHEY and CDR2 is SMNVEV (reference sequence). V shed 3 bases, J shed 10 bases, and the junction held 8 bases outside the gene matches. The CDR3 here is CASSFQQGRRAFF. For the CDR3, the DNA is TGTGCCAGCAGTTTTCAACAGGGGAGGCGAGCTTTCTTT.

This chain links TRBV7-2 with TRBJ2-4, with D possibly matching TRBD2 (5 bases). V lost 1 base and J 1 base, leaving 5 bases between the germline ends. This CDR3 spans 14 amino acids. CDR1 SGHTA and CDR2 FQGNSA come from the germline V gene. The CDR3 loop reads CASSLGGAKNIQYF. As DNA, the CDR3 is TGTGCCAGCAGCTTAGGAGGGGCCAAAAACATTCAGTACTTC.

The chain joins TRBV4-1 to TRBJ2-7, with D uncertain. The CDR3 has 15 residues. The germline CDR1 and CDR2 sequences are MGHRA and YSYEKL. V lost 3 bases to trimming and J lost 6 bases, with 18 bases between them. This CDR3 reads CASSHPAEAVGEQYF. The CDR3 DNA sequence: TGCGCCAGCAGCCATCCTGCGGAAGCTGTGGGCGAGCAGTACTTC.

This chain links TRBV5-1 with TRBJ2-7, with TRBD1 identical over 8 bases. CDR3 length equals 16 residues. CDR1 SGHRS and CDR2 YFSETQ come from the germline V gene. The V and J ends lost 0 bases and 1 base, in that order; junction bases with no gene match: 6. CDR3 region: CASSLAPGQVSYEQYF. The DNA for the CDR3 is TGCGCCAGCAGCTTGGCCCCGGGACAGGTATCCTACGAGCAGTACTTC.

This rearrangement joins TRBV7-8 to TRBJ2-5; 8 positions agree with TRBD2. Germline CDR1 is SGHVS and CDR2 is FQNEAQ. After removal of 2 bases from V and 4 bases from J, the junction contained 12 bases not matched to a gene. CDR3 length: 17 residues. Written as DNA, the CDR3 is TGTGCCAGCAGCTTAAGGAGCGGGGGAACGGGTGCAGAGACCCAGTACTTC. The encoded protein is CASSLRSGGTGAETQYF.

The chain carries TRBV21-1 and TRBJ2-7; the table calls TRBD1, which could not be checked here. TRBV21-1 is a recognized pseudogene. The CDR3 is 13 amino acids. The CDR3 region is CASRTGEAYEQYF. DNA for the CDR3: TGTGCCAGCAGGACAGGGGAAGCCTACGAGCAGTACTTC.

The CDR3 loop is CASSNPDQTISYEQYF. CDR3 bases: TGTGCCAGCAGCAATCCAGACCAAACTATAAGTTACGAGCAGTACTTC. This chain uses TRBV7-2 with TRBJ2-7; D unresolved. Trimming cost V 5 bases and J 4 bases, with 21 bases left between them. The CDR3 runs to 16 residues. CDR1 is SGHTA, CDR2 FQGNSA, per germline.

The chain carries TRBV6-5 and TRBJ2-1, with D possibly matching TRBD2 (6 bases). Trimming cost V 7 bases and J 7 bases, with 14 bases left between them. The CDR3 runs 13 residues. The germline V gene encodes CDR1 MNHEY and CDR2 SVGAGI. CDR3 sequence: CASKEVEGNEQFF. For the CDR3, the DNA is TGTGCCAGCAAGGAGGTGGAGGGGAATGAGCAGTTCTTC.

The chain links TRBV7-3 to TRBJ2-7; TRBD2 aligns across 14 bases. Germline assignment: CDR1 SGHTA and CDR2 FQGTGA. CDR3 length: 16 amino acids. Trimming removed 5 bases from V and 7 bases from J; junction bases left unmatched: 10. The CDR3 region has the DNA TGTGCCAGCAGCCCAGGACCGGGACTAGCGGGAGTGGAGCAGTACTTC. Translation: CASSPGPGLAGVEQYF. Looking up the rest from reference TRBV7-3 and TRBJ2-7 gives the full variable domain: GAGVSQTPSNKVTEKGKYVELRCDPISGHTALYWYRQSLGQGPEFLIYFQGTGAADDSGLPNDRFFAVRPEGSVSTLKIQRTERGDSAVYLCASSPGPGLAGVEQYFGPGTRLTVT.

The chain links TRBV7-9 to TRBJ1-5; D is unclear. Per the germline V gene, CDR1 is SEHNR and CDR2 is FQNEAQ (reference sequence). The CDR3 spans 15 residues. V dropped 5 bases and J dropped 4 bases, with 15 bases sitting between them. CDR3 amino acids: CASSASWGGNQPQHF. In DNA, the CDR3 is TGTGCCAGCAGCGCCAGTTGGGGAGGTAATCAGCCCCAGCATTTT.

The CDR3 nucleotides read TGTGCCAGCAGCCAAGTGGGAGAAGATTACAATGAGCAGTTCTTC. It translates to CASSQVGEDYNEQFF. The rearrangement uses TRBV4-2 and TRBJ2-1; D is perhaps TRBD2 (5 bases). The germline CDR1 and CDR2 sequences are LGHNA and YNFKEQ. Deletions cut 1 base from V and 4 bases from J, with 11 bases between. CDR3 length: 15 residues.

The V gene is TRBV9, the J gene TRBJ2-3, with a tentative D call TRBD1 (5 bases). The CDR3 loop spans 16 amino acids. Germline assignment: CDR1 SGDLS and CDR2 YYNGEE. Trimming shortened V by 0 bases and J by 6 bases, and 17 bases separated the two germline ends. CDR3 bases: TGTGCCAGCAGCGTAGGCACAGGTAAACTATGGGATACGCAGTATTTT. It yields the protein CASSVGTGKLWDTQYF.

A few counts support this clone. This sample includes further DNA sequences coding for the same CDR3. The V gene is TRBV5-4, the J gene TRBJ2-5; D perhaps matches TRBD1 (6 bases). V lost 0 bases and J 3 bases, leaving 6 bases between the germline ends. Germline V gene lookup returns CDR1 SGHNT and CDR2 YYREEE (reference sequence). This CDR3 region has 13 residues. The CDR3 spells CASSLGTEETQYF. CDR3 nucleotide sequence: TGTGCCAGCAGCTTGGGGACAGAAGAGACCCAGTACTTC.

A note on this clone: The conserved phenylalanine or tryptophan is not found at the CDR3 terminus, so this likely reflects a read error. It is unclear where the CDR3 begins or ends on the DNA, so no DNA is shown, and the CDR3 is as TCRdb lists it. The CDR3 sequence: CASSLLTGGALLG. V usage is TRBV5-8 and J usage is TRBJ2-3; the D call of TRBD1 is as the table states it, not checked on the DNA. The CDR3 is 13 residues long, counting both termini. CDR1 and CDR2 (germline): SGHTS, YDEGEE.

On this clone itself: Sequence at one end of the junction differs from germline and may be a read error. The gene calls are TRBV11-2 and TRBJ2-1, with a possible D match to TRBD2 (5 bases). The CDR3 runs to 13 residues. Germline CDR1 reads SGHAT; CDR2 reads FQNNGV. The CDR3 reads CASSLGSASEGVF. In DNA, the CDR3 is TGTGCCAGCAGCTTAGGCTCGGCCTCCGAGGGCGTCTTC.

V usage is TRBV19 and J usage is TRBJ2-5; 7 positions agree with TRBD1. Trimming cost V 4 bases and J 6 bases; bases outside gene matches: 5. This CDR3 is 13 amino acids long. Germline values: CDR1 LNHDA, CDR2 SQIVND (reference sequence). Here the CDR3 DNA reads TGTGCCAGTAGTACGGGACAGTGGAAGACCCAGTACTTC. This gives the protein CASSTGQWKTQYF. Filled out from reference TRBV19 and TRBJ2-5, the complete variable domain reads DGGITQSPKYLFRKEGQNVTLSCEQNLNHDAMYWYRQDPGQGLRLIYYSQIVNDFQKGDIAEGYSVSREKKESFPLTVTSAQKNPTAFYLCASSTGQWKTQYFGPGTRLLVL.

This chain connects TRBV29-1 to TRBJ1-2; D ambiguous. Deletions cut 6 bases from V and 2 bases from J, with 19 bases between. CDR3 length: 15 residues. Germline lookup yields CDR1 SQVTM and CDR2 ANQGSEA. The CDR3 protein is CSVRPASPGNYGYTF. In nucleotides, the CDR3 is TGCAGCGTGAGGCCGGCATCCCCTGGCAACTATGGCTACACCTTC.

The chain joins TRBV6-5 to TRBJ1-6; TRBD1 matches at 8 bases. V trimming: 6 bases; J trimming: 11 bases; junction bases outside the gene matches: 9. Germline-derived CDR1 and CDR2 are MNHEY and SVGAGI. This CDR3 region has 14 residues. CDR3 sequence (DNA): TGTGCCAGCAGCATGACAGGGGCTTATGCACCCCTCCACTTT. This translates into CASSMTGAYAPLHF.

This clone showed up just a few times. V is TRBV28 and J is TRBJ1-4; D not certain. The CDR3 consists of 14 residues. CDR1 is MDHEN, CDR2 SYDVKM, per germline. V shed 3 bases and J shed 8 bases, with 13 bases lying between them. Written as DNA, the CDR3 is TGTGCCAGCAGTTTGGGCGGGGATGGCGAAAAACTGTTTTTT. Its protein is CASSLGGDGEKLFF.

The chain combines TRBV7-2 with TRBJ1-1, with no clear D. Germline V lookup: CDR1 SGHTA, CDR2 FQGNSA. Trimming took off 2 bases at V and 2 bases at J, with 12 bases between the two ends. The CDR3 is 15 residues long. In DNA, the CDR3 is TGTGCCAGCAGCTTAATGGAGTCCCTAAACACTGAAGCTTTCTTT. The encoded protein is CASSLMESLNTEAFF.

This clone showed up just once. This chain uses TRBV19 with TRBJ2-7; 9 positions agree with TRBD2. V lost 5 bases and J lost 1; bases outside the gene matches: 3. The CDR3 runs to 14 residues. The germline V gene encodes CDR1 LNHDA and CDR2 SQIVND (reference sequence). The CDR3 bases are TGTGCCAGTAGTCCGGGACTAGCATCCTACGAGCAGTACTTC. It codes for CASSPGLASYEQYF.

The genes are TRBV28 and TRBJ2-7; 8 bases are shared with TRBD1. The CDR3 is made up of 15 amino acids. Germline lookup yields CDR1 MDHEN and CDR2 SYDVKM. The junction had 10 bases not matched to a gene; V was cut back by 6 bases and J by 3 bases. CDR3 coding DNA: TGTGCCAGCAGACCATACTACGGACAGGGCTACGAGCAGTACTTC. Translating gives CASRPYYGQGYEQYF.